A selection of T cell receptor beta chains follows, all from one sample in a study of T cells in Graves' hyperthyroidism and ophthalmopathy. TCRdb fed the multiplex PCR reads into MiXCR, producing one record per CDR3 protein. The table shows around 720,000 distinct CDR3 sequences, with about 35% occurring only once. Sequencing was performed on blood. The receptor source for this set is a woman between 40 and 55 years old with Graves' hyperthyroidism. Both conserved end residues are part of each CDR3. The order of the fields is CDR3 DNA, CDR3 protein, V gene, J gene, D gene, clone size. The D gene is left open where the match is weak. Clone size is stated in some rows and not others, as once, few, many or a class when expanded.

cdr3_nt: TGTGCCAGCAAGATGGTCGGGTATAGCAATCAGCCCCAGCATTTT
cdr3_aa: CASKMVGYSNQPQHF
v_call: TRBV2
j_call: TRBJ1-5
d_call: -
clone_size: -

cdr3_nt: TGTGCCAGCACTAATAGCGGGGGGGCGGCGACCCAGTACTTC
cdr3_aa: CASTNSGGAATQYF
v_call: TRBV7-9
j_call: TRBJ2-5
d_call: TRBD2
clone_size: few

cdr3_nt: TGTGCCAGCAGCCAAGACCCGGGACAACCCCAAGAGACCCAGTACTTC
cdr3_aa: CASSQDPGQPQETQYF
v_call: TRBV4-2
j_call: TRBJ2-5
d_call: -
clone_size: -

cdr3_nt: TGTGCCAGCAGCTTAGCCCCCAGGGGGACTGAAGCTTTCTTT
cdr3_aa: CASSLAPRGTEAFF
v_call: TRBV7-2
j_call: TRBJ1-1
d_call: TRBD1
clone_size: many

cdr3_nt: TGTGCCAGTAGTAGATGGGGAGTCCTCGCCGGGGAGCTGTTTTTT
cdr3_aa: CASSRWGVLAGELFF
v_call: TRBV19
j_call: TRBJ2-2
d_call: -
clone_size: -

cdr3_nt: TGTGCCAGCAGTTCTCGGGGACAGACTAACTATGGCTACACCTTC
cdr3_aa: CASSSRGQTNYGYTF
v_call: TRBV6-6
j_call: TRBJ1-2
d_call: TRBD1
clone_size: -

cdr3_nt: TGTGCCAGCAGCCAATCGGGCAGCAGCAATCAGCCCCAGCATTTT
cdr3_aa: CASSQSGSSNQPQHF
v_call: TRBV16
j_call: TRBJ1-5
d_call: -
clone_size: few

cdr3_nt: TGTGCCACCAGCGCTACGGGACAGGGATACTATGGCTACACCTTC
cdr3_aa: CATSATGQGYYGYTF
v_call: TRBV15
j_call: TRBJ1-2
d_call: TRBD1
clone_size: -

cdr3_nt: TGTGCCAGCAGCTTGGGGGCTCCGAACACTGAAGCTTTCTTT
cdr3_aa: CASSLGAPNTEAFF
v_call: TRBV7-8
j_call: TRBJ1-1
d_call: -
clone_size: few

cdr3_nt: TGTGCCAGCAAGGTTTTGAATAGCAATCAGCCCCAGCATTTT
cdr3_aa: CASKVLNSNQPQHF
v_call: TRBV6-6
j_call: TRBJ1-5
d_call: -
clone_size: many

cdr3_nt: TGTGCCAGCAGCTTAAAAGGGACAGGGAACTACGAGCAGTACTTC
cdr3_aa: CASSLKGTGNYEQYF
v_call: TRBV7-2
j_call: TRBJ2-7
d_call: TRBD1
clone_size: once

cdr3_nt: TGTGCCATCAGTGAGCCAAGGGATACTAAGACCCAGTACTTC
cdr3_aa: CAISEPRDTKTQYF
v_call: TRBV10-3
j_call: TRBJ2-5
d_call: -
clone_size: many

cdr3_nt: TGTGCCAGCAGTTTTCGACATTTCAACGAGCAGTACTTC
cdr3_aa: CASSFRHFNEQYF
v_call: TRBV27
j_call: TRBJ2-7
d_call: -
clone_size: -

cdr3_nt: TGTGCCAGCAGTGAATCAGGCCACGAGCAGTACTTC
cdr3_aa: CASSESGHEQYF
v_call: TRBV25-1
j_call: TRBJ2-7
d_call: -
clone_size: many

cdr3_nt: TGTGCCAGCAGGACGACTAGCGGGAGTGTGGAGACCCAGTACTTC
cdr3_aa: CASRTTSGSVETQYF
v_call: TRBV6-2/TRBV6-3
j_call: TRBJ2-5
d_call: TRBD2
clone_size: -

cdr3_nt: TGTGCCAGCAGCTTATTGGCTAGCGGGAGGGAGGGCCAAGAGACCCAGTACTTC
cdr3_aa: CASSLLASGREGQETQYF
v_call: TRBV7-2
j_call: TRBJ2-5
d_call: TRBD2
clone_size: many

cdr3_nt: TGCAGTGCTATCCCTAGCGGGGGTGGGGAGACCCAGTACTTC
cdr3_aa: CSAIPSGGGETQYF
v_call: TRBV20-1
j_call: TRBJ2-5
d_call: TRBD2
clone_size: -

cdr3_nt: TGCGCCAGCAGCTTATTACAGGGGTTGTGGAACACCGGGGAGCTGTTTTTT
cdr3_aa: CASSLLQGLWNTGELFF
v_call: TRBV5-1
j_call: TRBJ2-2
d_call: TRBD1
clone_size: few

cdr3_nt: TGTGCCAGCACGGGACCCTTTAGCAATCAGCCCCAGCATTTT
cdr3_aa: CASTGPFSNQPQHF
v_call: TRBV19
j_call: TRBJ1-5
d_call: -
clone_size: many

cdr3_nt: TGTGCCAGCACCGCAAGAGGCCATGGCTACACCTTC
cdr3_aa: CASTARGHGYTF
v_call: TRBV12-3/TRBV12-4
j_call: TRBJ1-2
d_call: -
clone_size: many

cdr3_nt: TGTGCCAGCAGCCCCCAGACAGGGATCTACACCATATATTTT
cdr3_aa: CASSPQTGIYTIYF
v_call: TRBV7-9
j_call: TRBJ1-3
d_call: TRBD1
clone_size: -

cdr3_nt: TGTGCCACCAGCAGAGCCGGGGGTGGAAACACCATATATTTT
cdr3_aa: CATSRAGGGNTIYF
v_call: TRBV15
j_call: TRBJ1-3
d_call: -
clone_size: many

cdr3_nt: TGTGCCACCCCTCAGGGACAGACGAAAGGAACTGAAGCTTTCTTT
cdr3_aa: CATPQGQTKGTEAFF
v_call: TRBV2
j_call: TRBJ1-1
d_call: TRBD1
clone_size: many

cdr3_nt: TGTGCCAGCAGCCCACGGTTGGGGGGCCAAAGCGGCTACACCTTC
cdr3_aa: CASSPRLGGQSGYTF
v_call: TRBV5-6
j_call: TRBJ1-2
d_call: -
clone_size: few

cdr3_nt: TGTGCCAGCAGCTTAGTTCGTCTGGGCCCGAACACTGAAGCTTTCTTT
cdr3_aa: CASSLVRLGPNTEAFF
v_call: TRBV7-4
j_call: TRBJ1-1
d_call: -
clone_size: many

cdr3_nt: TGTGCCAGCAGTTACTCGACTTACCTCGGACAGGGGGCTAACTATGGCTACACCTTC
cdr3_aa: CASSYSTYLGQGANYGYTF
v_call: TRBV2
j_call: TRBJ1-2
d_call: TRBD1
clone_size: -

cdr3_nt: TGTGCCAGCAGTTTAGAGGGGAATGTAGGGTATGGCTTCACCTTC
cdr3_aa: CASSLEGNVGYGFTF
v_call: TRBV11-2
j_call: TRBJ1-2
d_call: -
clone_size: -

cdr3_nt: TGTGCCAGCACCCTACGGTACACCGATCAGCCCCAGCATTTT
cdr3_aa: CASTLRYTDQPQHF
v_call: TRBV6-2/TRBV6-3
j_call: TRBJ1-5
d_call: -
clone_size: -

cdr3_nt: TGTGCCAGCAGCTTAGAAGGGCCAGTCGGAAACACCATATATTTT
cdr3_aa: CASSLEGPVGNTIYF
v_call: TRBV7-8
j_call: TRBJ1-3
d_call: -
clone_size: many

cdr3_nt: TGTGCCAGCAGCTCCTTGGCGGGCGTCACAGATACGCAGTATTTT
cdr3_aa: CASSSLAGVTDTQYF
v_call: TRBV7-3
j_call: TRBJ2-3
d_call: -
clone_size: few

cdr3_nt: TGTGCCAGCAGATCCGGGCCATCCACCTCCTACGAGCAGTACTTC
cdr3_aa: CASRSGPSTSYEQYF
v_call: TRBV13
j_call: TRBJ2-7
d_call: -
clone_size: many

cdr3_nt: TGCAGCGTTGTAAGGGGGGACAGGGGCGTCGAGACCCAGTACTTC
cdr3_aa: CSVVRGDRGVETQYF
v_call: TRBV29-1
j_call: TRBJ2-5
d_call: TRBD1
clone_size: many

cdr3_nt: TGTGCCAGCACGGAAGCGGGTCAAGAGACCCAGTACTTC
cdr3_aa: CASTEAGQETQYF
v_call: TRBV10-3
j_call: TRBJ2-5
d_call: -
clone_size: -

cdr3_nt: TGTGCCAGCAGCTTATGGTCAGCCAGTGACAGCAATGAGCAGTTCTTC
cdr3_aa: CASSLWSASDSNEQFF
v_call: TRBV7-2
j_call: TRBJ2-1
d_call: -
clone_size: -

cdr3_nt: TGCAGTGCTGTAGACTTTTTCAATCAGCCCCAGCATTTT
cdr3_aa: CSAVDFFNQPQHF
v_call: TRBV20-1
j_call: TRBJ1-5
d_call: -
clone_size: -

cdr3_nt: TGTGCCAGCAGTTCTCAGGGGGCTGGGGCCATCGTCCTGACTTTC
cdr3_aa: CASSSQGAGAIVLTF
v_call: TRBV25-1
j_call: TRBJ2-6
d_call: TRBD1
clone_size: -

cdr3_nt: TGTGCCAGCAGCCCTAATCCGAATCCCTCCTACGAGCAGTACTTC
cdr3_aa: CASSPNPNPSYEQYF
v_call: TRBV4-2
j_call: TRBJ2-7
d_call: -
clone_size: -

cdr3_nt: TGTGCCAGCATCGACGGGGCTAAGCATGGCCACACCTTC
cdr3_aa: CASIDGAKHGHTF
v_call: TRBV6-6
j_call: TRBJ1-2
d_call: -
clone_size: -

cdr3_nt: TGTGCCAGCAGGTCGTACAGATCTGGGGCCAACGTCCTGACTTTC
cdr3_aa: CASRSYRSGANVLTF
v_call: TRBV12-3/TRBV12-4
j_call: TRBJ2-6
d_call: -
clone_size: many

cdr3_nt: TGCGCCAGCAGTAACCTAGCGGGAGGGCACCAAGAGACCCAGTACTTC
cdr3_aa: CASSNLAGGHQETQYF
v_call: TRBV10-1
j_call: TRBJ2-5
d_call: TRBD2
clone_size: many

cdr3_nt: TGTGCCAGCAGCCGAAACCCGGGACAGGGCACTGAAGCTTTCTTT
cdr3_aa: CASSRNPGQGTEAFF
v_call: TRBV7-3
j_call: TRBJ1-1
d_call: TRBD1
clone_size: once

cdr3_nt: TGTGCCAGCATGGGACTAGCGACCACAGATACGCAGTATTTT
cdr3_aa: CASMGLATTDTQYF
v_call: TRBV2
j_call: TRBJ2-3
d_call: TRBD2
clone_size: -

cdr3_nt: TGTGCCCGATACACCGTCTCGTCTTTCGAAGCTTTCTTT
cdr3_aa: CARYTVSSFEAFF
v_call: TRBV5-8
j_call: TRBJ1-1
d_call: -
clone_size: many

cdr3_nt: TGTGCCATCAGTGGGAGGGGGGGGCCGGACGAGCAGTACTTC
cdr3_aa: CAISGRGGPDEQYF
v_call: TRBV10-3
j_call: TRBJ2-7
d_call: -
clone_size: -

cdr3_nt: TGTGCCAGCAGCGCCGGGACTAGCGGGATCAACGAGCAGTACTTC
cdr3_aa: CASSAGTSGINEQYF
v_call: TRBV7-9
j_call: TRBJ2-7
d_call: TRBD2
clone_size: -

cdr3_nt: TGTGCCAGCAGCTTAGCGTTGGGCAGGGACACTGAAGCTTTCTTT
cdr3_aa: CASSLALGRDTEAFF
v_call: TRBV7-8
j_call: TRBJ1-1
d_call: -
clone_size: few

cdr3_nt: TGTGCCAGCAGCACCCAGGGGGTGGAGACCCAGTACTTC
cdr3_aa: CASSTQGVETQYF
v_call: TRBV7-9
j_call: TRBJ2-5
d_call: TRBD1
clone_size: many

cdr3_nt: TGTGCCAGCAGCCATGCCGACGACAGGACGGGTATCTACGAGCAGTACTTC
cdr3_aa: CASSHADDRTGIYEQYF
v_call: TRBV14
j_call: TRBJ2-7
d_call: -
clone_size: -

cdr3_nt: TGCAGTGCTAGGAAGGTCCCCGGGACAGGGGCGAACACCATATATTTT
cdr3_aa: CSARKVPGTGANTIYF
v_call: TRBV20-1
j_call: TRBJ1-3
d_call: TRBD1
clone_size: few

cdr3_nt: TGTGCCAGTGGAAAGGGGCGCGAGCAGCCCCAGCATTTT
cdr3_aa: CASGKGREQPQHF
v_call: TRBV19
j_call: TRBJ1-5
d_call: -
clone_size: many

cdr3_nt: TGCAGTGCTAGTCGGCTAGCGGGAGGCGGGGAGCTGTTTTTT
cdr3_aa: CSASRLAGGGELFF
v_call: TRBV20-1
j_call: TRBJ2-2
d_call: TRBD2
clone_size: -

cdr3_nt: TGTGCCAGCGGAAGGGGTGGGTACACTGAAGCTTTCTTT
cdr3_aa: CASGRGGYTEAFF
v_call: TRBV6-1
j_call: TRBJ1-1
d_call: -
clone_size: few

cdr3_nt: TGTGCCAGCAGATCCCCCAGTCTAAACACTGAAGCTTTCTTT
cdr3_aa: CASRSPSLNTEAFF
v_call: TRBV28
j_call: TRBJ1-1
d_call: -
clone_size: few

cdr3_nt: TGCAGTGCTAGAGTGCTAGCGGGCGTCTCCTACGAGCAGTACTTC
cdr3_aa: CSARVLAGVSYEQYF
v_call: TRBV20-1
j_call: TRBJ2-7
d_call: TRBD2
clone_size: -

cdr3_nt: TGTGCCAGTAGAACAGGGTACCCTGAAAAACTGTTTTTT
cdr3_aa: CASRTGYPEKLFF
v_call: TRBV19
j_call: TRBJ1-4
d_call: -
clone_size: few